This is a list of T cell receptor beta chains from one sample in a study of T-cell memory formation after mild COVID-19. TCRdb reprocessed the 5' RACE reads with MiXCR, giving one entry per CDR3 protein. The sample records around 430,000 distinct CDR3 sequences, more than 15% being singletons. Specimen: PBMCs or a T cell subset sorted from them (not recorded which). The receptors were sampled from a man younger than 35 who had mild COVID-19 (a few samples of this study predate the infection). Cell type and time point are not known. CDR3s include the opening cysteine and the closing phenylalanine or tryptophan. Clone size appears in some rows only: once, few, many, or a class for an expanded clone.

CASSPRLAGGDTQYF	many	15	TRBV12-3/TRBV12-4	TRBJ2-3
CASSSDLQGLYGYTF	.	15	TRBV7-2	TRBJ1-2
CASLLAGGAPQFF	few	13	TRBV7-9	TRBJ2-1
CASAWDSPYNEQFF	once	14	TRBV12-5	TRBJ2-1
CASSFGGQTEAFF	.	13	TRBV7-6	TRBJ1-1
CATSRDKYSNQPQHF	.	15	TRBV15	TRBJ1-5
CASSLPGENQPQHF	.	14	TRBV28	TRBJ1-5
CASSNRDWNTGELFF	few	15	TRBV7-8	TRBJ2-2
CSVLLANEQFF	.	11	TRBV29-1	TRBJ2-1
CASSRDRGWEQYF	.	13	TRBV7-7	TRBJ2-7
CASSLQGVGTGELFF	.	15	TRBV27	TRBJ2-2
CSASAGYTEAFF	.	12	TRBV20-1	TRBJ1-1
CASSLEQGIQYF	few	12	TRBV5-1	TRBJ2-4
CASSVLLGETQYF	.	13	TRBV6-4	TRBJ2-5
CATSDAGTVGGYTF	few	14	TRBV24-1	TRBJ1-2
CASSQDPVGRVPGRVGELFF	.	20	TRBV4-1	TRBJ2-2
CASSLGLAGTQYF	many	13	TRBV7-2	TRBJ2-5
CASSLVAQGLGWIAFF	.	16	TRBV5-1	TRBJ1-1
CASAVVGRMNTGELFF	.	16	TRBV6-1	TRBJ2-2
CASSPGVSEQYF	.	12	TRBV18	.
CASSLVKRRSTDTQYF	many	16	TRBV5-6	TRBJ2-3
CASSLLPDTGELFF	few	14	TRBV7-9	TRBJ2-2